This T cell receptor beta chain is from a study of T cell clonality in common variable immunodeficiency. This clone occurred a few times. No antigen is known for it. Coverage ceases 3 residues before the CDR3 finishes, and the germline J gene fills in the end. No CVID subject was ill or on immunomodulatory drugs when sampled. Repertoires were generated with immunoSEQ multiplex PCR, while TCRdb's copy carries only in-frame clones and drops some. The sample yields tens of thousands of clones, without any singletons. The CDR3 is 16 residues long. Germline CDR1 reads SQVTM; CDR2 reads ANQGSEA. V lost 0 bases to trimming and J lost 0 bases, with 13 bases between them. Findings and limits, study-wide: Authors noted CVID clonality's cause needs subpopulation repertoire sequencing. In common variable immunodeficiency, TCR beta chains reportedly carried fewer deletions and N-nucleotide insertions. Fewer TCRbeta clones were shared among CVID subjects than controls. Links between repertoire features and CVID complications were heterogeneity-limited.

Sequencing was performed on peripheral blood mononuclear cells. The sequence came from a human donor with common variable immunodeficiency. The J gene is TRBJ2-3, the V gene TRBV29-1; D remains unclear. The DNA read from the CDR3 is TGCAGCGTTGAAGATCAGCAGGCTGTAAGCACAGATACG. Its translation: CSVEDQQAVSTDT. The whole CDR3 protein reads CSVEDQQAVSTDTQYF.